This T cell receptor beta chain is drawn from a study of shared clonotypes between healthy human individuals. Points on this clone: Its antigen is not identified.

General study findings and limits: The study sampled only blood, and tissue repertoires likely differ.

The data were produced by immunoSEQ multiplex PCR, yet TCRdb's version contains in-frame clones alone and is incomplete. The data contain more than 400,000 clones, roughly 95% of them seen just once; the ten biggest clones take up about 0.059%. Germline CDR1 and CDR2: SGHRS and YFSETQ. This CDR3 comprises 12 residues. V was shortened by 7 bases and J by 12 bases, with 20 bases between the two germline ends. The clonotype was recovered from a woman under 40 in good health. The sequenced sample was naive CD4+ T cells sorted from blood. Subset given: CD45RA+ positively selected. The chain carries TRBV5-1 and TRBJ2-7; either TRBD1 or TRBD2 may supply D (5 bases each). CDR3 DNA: TGCGCCAGCTCAACCGGGACCGAAAGGGGGTACTTC. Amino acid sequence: CASSTGTERGYF. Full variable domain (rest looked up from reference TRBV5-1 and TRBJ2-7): KAGVTQTPRYLIKTRGQQVTLSCSPISGHRSVSWYQQTPGQGLQFLFEYFSETQRNKGNFPGRFSGRQFSNSRSEMNVSTLELGDSALYLCASSTGTERGYFGPGTRLTVT.